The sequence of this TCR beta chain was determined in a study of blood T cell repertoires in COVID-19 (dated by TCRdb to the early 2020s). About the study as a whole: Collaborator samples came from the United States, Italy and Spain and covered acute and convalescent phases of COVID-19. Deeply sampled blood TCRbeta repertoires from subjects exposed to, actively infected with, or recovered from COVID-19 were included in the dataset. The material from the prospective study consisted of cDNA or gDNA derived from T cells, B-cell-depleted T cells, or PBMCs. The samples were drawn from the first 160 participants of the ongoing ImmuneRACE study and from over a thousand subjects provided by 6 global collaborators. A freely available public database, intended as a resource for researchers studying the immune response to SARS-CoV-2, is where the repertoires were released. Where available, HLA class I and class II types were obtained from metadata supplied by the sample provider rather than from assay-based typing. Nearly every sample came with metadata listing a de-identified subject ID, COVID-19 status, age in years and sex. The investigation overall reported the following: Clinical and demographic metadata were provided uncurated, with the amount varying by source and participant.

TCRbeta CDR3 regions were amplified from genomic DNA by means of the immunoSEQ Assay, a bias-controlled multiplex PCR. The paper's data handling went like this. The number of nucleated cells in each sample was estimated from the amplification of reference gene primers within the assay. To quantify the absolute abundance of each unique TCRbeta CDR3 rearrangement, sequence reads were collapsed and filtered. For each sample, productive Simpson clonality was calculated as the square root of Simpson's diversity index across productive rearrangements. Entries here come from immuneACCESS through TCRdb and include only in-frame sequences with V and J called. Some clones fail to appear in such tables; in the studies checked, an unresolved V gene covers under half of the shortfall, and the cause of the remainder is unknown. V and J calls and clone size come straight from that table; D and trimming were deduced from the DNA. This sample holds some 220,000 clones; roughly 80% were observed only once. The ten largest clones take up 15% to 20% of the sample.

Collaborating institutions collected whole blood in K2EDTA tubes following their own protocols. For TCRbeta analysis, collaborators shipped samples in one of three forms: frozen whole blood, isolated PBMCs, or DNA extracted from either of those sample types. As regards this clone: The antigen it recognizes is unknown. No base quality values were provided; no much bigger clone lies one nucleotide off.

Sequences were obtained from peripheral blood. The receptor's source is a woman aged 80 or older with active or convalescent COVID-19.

This receptor has the CDR3 CASSSVARNEQFF. In nucleotides, the sequence is TGTGCCAGCAGCTCGGTAGCGCGGAATGAGCAGTTCTTC. Here the chain combines TRBV11-3 and TRBJ2-1; the best D guess is TRBD2, with 5 bases matching. V loses 4 bases of germline sequence and J loses 7 bases, and the interval between the two ends is 11 bases. The CDR3 runs 13 residues from the cysteine to the phenylalanine. The DNA shown is the 39-base CDR3, in frame from base 1. Taken from the germline V gene, the CDR1 and CDR2 loops are SGHNT and YENEEA. With all but the CDR3 taken from the reference TRBV11-3 and TRBJ2-1 genes, the full variable domain is: EAGVVQSPRYKIIEKKQPVAFWCNPISGHNTLYWYLQNLGQGPELLIRYENEEAVDDSQLPKDRFSAERLKGVDSTLKIQPAELGDSAVYLCASSSVARNEQFFGPGTRLTVL.